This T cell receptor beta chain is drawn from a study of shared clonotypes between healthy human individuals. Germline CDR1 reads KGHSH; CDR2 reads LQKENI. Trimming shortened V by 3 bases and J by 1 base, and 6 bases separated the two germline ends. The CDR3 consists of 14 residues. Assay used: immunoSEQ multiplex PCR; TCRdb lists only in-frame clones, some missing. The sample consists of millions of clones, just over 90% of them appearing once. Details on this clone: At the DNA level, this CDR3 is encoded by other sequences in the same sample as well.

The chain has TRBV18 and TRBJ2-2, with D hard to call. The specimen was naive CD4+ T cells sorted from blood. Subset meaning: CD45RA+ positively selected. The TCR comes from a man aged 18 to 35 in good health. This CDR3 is CASSPERNTGELFF. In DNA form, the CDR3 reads TGTGCCAGCTCACCTGAGCGGAACACCGGGGAGCTGTTTTTT. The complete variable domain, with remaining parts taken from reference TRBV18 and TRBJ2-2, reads NAGVMQNPRHLVRRRGQEARLRCSPMKGHSHVYWYRQLPEEGLKFMVYLQKENIIDESGMPKERFSAEFPKEGPSILRIQQVVRGDSAAYFCASSPERNTGELFFGEGSRLTVL.